The next 6 T cell receptor beta chains were all read from a single sample in a study of cytomegalovirus exposure and HLA in healthy donors. A multiplex PCR was run with 60 Vbeta primers and 13 Jbeta primers. TCRdb's copy holds only in-frame clones and misses some; the assay was immunoSEQ multiplex PCR. This sample has approximately 160,000 clones, with around four fifths found just once. The sample taken for sequencing was PBMCs. The receptors come from a man aged 18 to 29 in good health and CMV-seropositive.

This chain links TRBV7-9 with TRBJ2-2, with D perhaps matching TRBD1 (6 bases). The CDR3 sequence is 15 residues long. In germline, CDR1 is SEHNR, CDR2 FQNEAQ (reference sequence). Deletions cut 3 bases from V and 2 bases from J, with 10 bases between. CDR3 DNA sequence: TGTGCCAGCAGCTTCGTACAGGGAAACACCGGGGAGCTGTTTTTT. Amino acids: CASSFVQGNTGELFF.

This chain joins TRBV5-1 and TRBJ1-1, with 10 bases identical to TRBD1. Trimming at V came to 3 bases and at J to 5 bases, leaving 16 bases not matched to a gene. The CDR3 spans 18 residues. Germline V gene lookup returns CDR1 SGHRS and CDR2 YFSETQ. CDR3 amino acids: CASSSPPGQGRPRTEAFF. The CDR3 coding sequence is TGCGCCAGCAGCTCGCCCCCGGGACAGGGGCGTCCGCGGACTGAAGCTTTCTTT.

This rearrangement joins TRBV5-1 to TRBJ2-1, with D tentatively TRBD1 (6 bases). Looked up from germline, CDR1 is SGHRS and CDR2 is YFSETQ. The length of the CDR3 is 15 residues. V gave up 4 bases and J gave up 9 bases, with 20 bases separating them. Here the CDR3 DNA reads TGCGCCAGCAGCCTAAGGACAGCGGCAGGATCTGAGCAGTTCTTC. Translation gives CASSLRTAAGSEQFF. The full variable domain, rest sourced from reference TRBV5-1 and TRBJ2-1, is KAGVTQTPRYLIKTRGQQVTLSCSPISGHRSVSWYQQTPGQGLQFLFEYFSETQRNKGNFPGRFSGRQFSNSRSEMNVSTLELGDSALYLCASSLRTAAGSEQFFGPGTRLTVL.

This chain joins TRBV29-1 and TRBJ2-3; 9 bases are a match to TRBD1. Losses at the gene ends were 6 bases for V and 3 bases for J; bases not matched to a gene: 7. This CDR3 has 14 residues. The germline gives CDR1 SQVTM, CDR2 ANQGSEA. The CDR3 nucleotides are TGCAGCGTGACAGGGGGGAGCGGGACAGATACGCAGTATTTT. This codes for CSVTGGSGTDTQYF.

This clone has a handful of counts. The chain links TRBV4-1 to TRBJ1-2; 10 nucleotides match TRBD1. The V segment lost 4 bases and the J segment 3 bases; nucleotides outside the gene matches: 5. This CDR3 is 15 amino acids long. Germline loops: CDR1 MGHRA, CDR2 YSYEKL. CDR3 sequence (DNA): TGCGCCAGCAGCCCTACTGGGACAGGGGACTATGGCTACACCTTC. As protein: CASSPTGTGDYGYTF.

This chain connects TRBV20-1 to TRBJ2-4; D unclear. The germline V gene encodes CDR1 DFQATT and CDR2 SNEGSKA (reference sequence). This CDR3 comprises 11 residues. V shed 3 bases and J shed 6 bases, with 6 bases lying between them. CDR3 region: CSASPRNIQYF. As DNA, the CDR3 is TGCAGTGCTAGCCCCAGAAACATTCAGTACTTC.